The present T cell receptor beta chain was sequenced within a study of blood T cell repertoires in COVID-19. Overall study: From the United States, Italy and Spain came samples of acute and convalescent COVID-19.

Per the study methods: Cell counts per sample came from amplifying reference gene primers. The repertoire was sequenced with immunoSEQ multiplex PCR; TCRdb's copy has only in-frame clones and lacks some. Clonal size and the V and J genes are those of that table, whereas D and trimming came from the DNA. The top ten hold approximately 5% of the sample, which has a few hundred thousand clones, roughly 80% seen once. Per the germline V gene, CDR1 is LGHDT and CDR2 is YNNKEL (reference sequence). This CDR3 has 17 amino acids. Trimming cost V 1 base and J 0 bases, with 13 bases left between them. This study enrolled people aged roughly 18 to 90 from approximately 24 US geographic areas.

V and J are TRBV3-1 (or the pseudogene TRBV3-2) and TRBJ1-3; maybe TRBD1 (5 bases). Sequencing used PBMCs or T cells enriched from blood (not recorded which). The source is a woman between 45 and 65 years old who had recovered from COVID-19. CDR3 DNA sequence: TGTGCCAGCAGCCAAGTCGCAGGGTCTGCCTCTGGAAACACCATATATTTT. Translated, it gives CASSQVAGSASGNTIYF.